This TCR beta chain was found in a study of shared clonotypes between healthy human individuals. None of the donors, who were healthy HIV-negative adults, had recently had acute infections or vaccinations. The length of the CDR3 is 17 residues. V gave up 5 bases and J gave up 5 bases; unmatched junction bases: 12. Per germline, CDR1 SEHNR and CDR2 FQNEAQ (reference sequence). Every subset had its genomic DNA shared out evenly among several immunoSEQ plates. The table came from immunoSEQ multiplex PCR; TCRdb's copy has only in-frame clones and leaves some out. The sample lists about 2.4 million clones; roughly 93% were seen once. This clone was seen just once. Its target is unknown. Study-wide points: Naive subsets generally exceeded memory subsets in estimated richness. The four-donor shared clonotypes exceeded non-shared clonotypes in generation probability, with non-shared ones scoring lower.

Sequenced material: naive CD4+ T cells from PBMCs. The subset is: CD45RA+ positively selected. This receptor was taken from a man in his late teens or twenties in good health. Some clones in this sample may be carry-over from other donors' samples. The J gene is TRBJ1-1, the V gene TRBV7-9; 12 bases are a match to TRBD1. CDR3: CASSRPSGTGGKTEAFF. In DNA form, the CDR3 reads TGTGCCAGCAGCCGACCCTCCGGGACAGGGGGCAAAACTGAAGCTTTCTTT.